Below are 29 T cell receptor beta chains sequenced from a single sample in a study of blood T cell repertoires in COVID-19. The repertoire was sequenced with immunoSEQ multiplex PCR; TCRdb's copy has only in-frame clones and lacks some. The sample lists over 250,000 clones, roughly 90% occurring once. The sequenced material came from peripheral blood. The origin of the receptors is a woman in her sixties or seventies with acute or convalescent COVID-19.

This chain joins TRBV7-2 and TRBJ1-1; 9 bases align to TRBD1. Germline-derived CDR1 and CDR2 are SGHTA and FQGNSA. Germline trimming cut 4 bases from V and 5 bases from J; bases unmatched to any gene: 5. The CDR3 runs to 14 residues. CDR3 bases: TGTGCCAGCAGCTCCTGGACAGGGGAGACTGAAGCTTTCTTT. Its translation is CASSSWTGETEAFF. Full variable domain (outside the CDR3, taken from reference TRBV7-2 and TRBJ1-1): GAGVSQSPSNKVTEKGKDVELRCDPISGHTALYWYRQSLGQGLEFLIYFQGNSAPDKSGLPSDRFSAERTGGSVSTLTIQRTQQEDSAVYLCASSSWTGETEAFFGQGTRLTVV.

The V and J genes are TRBV24-1 and TRBJ2-1; D possibly corresponds to TRBD2 (5 bases). Germline assignment: CDR1 KGHDR and CDR2 SFDVKD. The CDR3 sequence is 12 residues long. V was shortened by 9 bases and J by 9 bases, with 14 bases between the two germline ends. CDR3 residues: CATDAGLGEQFF. Written as DNA, the CDR3 is TGTGCCACCGATGCGGGTTTGGGTGAGCAGTTCTTC.

The gene calls are TRBV9 and TRBJ2-3; 12 bases match TRBD2. V lost 0 bases to trimming and J lost 2 bases; unmatched junction nucleotides: 7. There are 18 residues in the CDR3. Germline assignment: CDR1 SGDLS and CDR2 YYNGEE. The CDR3 here is CASSVETSGSGTTDTQYF. The CDR3 region has the DNA TGTGCCAGCAGCGTAGAGACTAGCGGGAGCGGGACCACAGATACGCAGTATTTT.

This clone was found a few times. This chain uses TRBV5-5 with TRBJ1-5; 9 bases match TRBD1. This CDR3 comprises 14 residues. V trimming: 4 bases; J trimming: 2 bases; junction bases outside the gene matches: 1. CDR1 is SGHKS, CDR2 YYEKEE, per germline (reference sequence). This CDR3 reads CASSRTGGNQPQHF. The CDR3 DNA sequence: TGTGCCAGCAGCCGGACAGGGGGCAATCAGCCCCAGCATTTT.

This clone was found once. The chain employs TRBV30 and TRBJ1-5; 10 positions agree with TRBD1. Germline-derived CDR1 and CDR2 are GTSNPN and SVGIG (reference sequence). This CDR3 spans 13 amino acids. Trimming removed 3 bases from V and 7 bases from J; junction bases left unmatched: 3. CDR3 DNA: TGTGCCTGGAGCCGGGACAGGGGCCAGCCCCAGCATTTT. It encodes CAWSRDRGQPQHF.

The CDR3 bases are TGTGCCAGCAGCTTAAATGGGGGGTACGGCTACACCTTC. Translating gives CASSLNGGYGYTF. The genes are TRBV7-6 and TRBJ1-2; possibly TRBD1 for D (5 bases). Trimming took 2 bases from V and 8 from J, leaving 12 bases between them. The germline V gene encodes CDR1 SGHVS and CDR2 FNYEAQ. The CDR3 length is 13 residues.

The chain is built from TRBV28 and TRBJ1-2; 9 bases fit TRBD1. The CDR3 totals 15 residues. Trimming took 5 bases from V and 3 from J; bases not matched to a gene: 7. Germline V gives CDR1 MDHEN, CDR2 SYDVKM. The CDR3 region has the DNA TGTGCCAGCAGTGAACAGGGGGCGGAATACTATGGCTACACCTTC. This gives the protein CASSEQGAEYYGYTF.

The rearrangement joins TRBV7-9 to TRBJ1-2; D is unclear. Germline assignment: CDR1 SEHNR and CDR2 FQNEAQ (reference sequence). The germline V and J ends were trimmed by 1 base and 2 bases, with 5 bases remaining between them. The CDR3 is 13 residues long. CDR3 sequence (DNA): TGTGCCAGCAGCTTAGAACAGAACTATGGCTACACCTTC. As protein: CASSLEQNYGYTF.

The CDR3 DNA is TGTGCCAGTAGTGCCCCTTGGAGCTCTGGAAACACCATATATTTT. It translates to CASSAPWSSGNTIYF. The chain employs TRBV19 and TRBJ1-3, with D hard to call. CDR1 and CDR2 (germline): LNHDA, SQIVND (reference sequence). V lost 5 bases and J lost 0, with 11 bases in between. This CDR3 is 15 amino acids long. The variable domain in full, completed from reference TRBV19 and TRBJ1-3, reads DGGITQSPKYLFRKEGQNVTLSCEQNLNHDAMYWYRQDPGQGLRLIYYSQIVNDFQKGDIAEGYSVSREKKESFPLTVTSAQKNPTAFYLCASSAPWSSGNTIYFGEGSWLTVV.

V usage is TRBV5-1 and J usage is TRBJ2-4; perhaps TRBD1 as D (6 bases). The V end lost 5 bases, the J end lost 4 bases, and 13 bases lay between the germline ends. The CDR3 has 14 amino acids. In germline, CDR1 is SGHRS, CDR2 YFSETQ. In nucleotides, the CDR3 is TGCGCCAGCAGACCGGACAGAAGTAAAAACATTCAGTACTTC. The encoded protein is CASRPDRSKNIQYF.

In its sample, this clone was seen many times. The chain carries TRBV6-5 and TRBJ1-3; D remains ambiguous. V was trimmed by 6 bases and J by 1 base, leaving 10 bases between them. This CDR3 has 14 residues. Germline lookup yields CDR1 MNHEY and CDR2 SVGAGI. CDR3 in DNA: TGTGCCAGCAGGGGGAGGAGTTCTGGAAACACCATATATTTT. It codes for CASRGRSSGNTIYF.

The V and J genes are TRBV6-4 and TRBJ1-2; D not resolved. The germline gives CDR1 MRHNA, CDR2 SNTAGT. The germline V and J ends were trimmed by 0 bases and 7 bases, with 12 bases remaining between them. The CDR3 extends over 14 amino acids. CDR3 in amino acids: CASSDSRQASGYTF. CDR3 nucleotides: TGTGCCAGCAGTGACTCGCGGCAAGCAAGTGGCTACACCTTC.

This chain uses TRBV6-5 with TRBJ1-5; a possible D gene is TRBD1 (6 bases). Germline lookup yields CDR1 MNHEY and CDR2 SVGAGI. The V end lost 3 bases, the J end lost 4 bases, and 10 bases lay between the germline ends. The CDR3 totals 14 residues. In DNA, the CDR3 is TGTGCCAGCAGTTATTCAGGGGTAAATCAGCCCCAGCATTTT. It encodes CASSYSGVNQPQHF.

This chain connects TRBV27 to TRBJ1-2, with D perhaps matching TRBD1 (6 bases). CDR1 and CDR2 (germline): MNHEY, SMNVEV (reference sequence). Trimming removed 7 bases at V and 4 bases at J, with 19 bases between. This CDR3 region has 15 residues. CDR3 loop: CASTTRDTSFYGYTF. The CDR3 DNA sequence: TGTGCCAGCACTACACGGGACACATCTTTCTATGGCTACACCTTC.

This clone was seen only once. The V and J genes are TRBV7-2 and TRBJ1-4, with 7 nucleotides matching TRBD1. There are 14 residues in the CDR3. Trimming cost V 4 bases and J 8 bases; bases outside gene matches: 7. Looked up from germline, CDR1 is SGHTA and CDR2 is FQGNSA. CDR3 bases: TGTGCCAGCAGCTCCCGGCGAGGGGGCGAAAAACTGTTTTTT. Its translation is CASSSRRGGEKLFF.

The chain uses TRBV18 and TRBJ1-2; 8 nucleotides agree with TRBD1. V lost 2 bases to trimming and J lost 5 bases; unmatched junction nucleotides: 7. Germline CDR1 KGHSH, CDR2 LQKENI. CDR3 length equals 15 residues. The CDR3 spells CASSPTTGVGYGYTF. CDR3 nucleotide sequence: TGTGCCAGCTCACCAACGACAGGGGTCGGGTATGGCTACACCTTC.

This clone was found a few times. The rearrangement joins TRBV11-2 to TRBJ1-1; D gene unclear. The ends were cut back, 2 bases at V and 0 bases at J, with 10 bases in the middle. The CDR3 is 15 residues long. Germline CDR1 SGHAT, CDR2 FQNNGV. The CDR3 bases are TGTGCCAGCAGCTTATATCCGGGGATGAACACTGAAGCTTTCTTT. Translation: CASSLYPGMNTEAFF.

This chain joins TRBV6-5 and TRBJ1-5; D remains ambiguous. V was clipped by 0 bases and J by 6 bases, with 12 bases between them. Germline V gives CDR1 MNHEY, CDR2 SVGAGI. The CDR3 consists of 15 residues. The CDR3, as DNA: TGTGCCAGCAGTTACTCGTCCGGGTTGGGTCAGCCCCAGCATTTT. Translation: CASSYSSGLGQPQHF.

This chain joins TRBV28 and TRBJ2-5; tentative D call: TRBD1 (5 bases). This CDR3 region has 17 residues. The V end was cut by 6 bases, the J end by 3 bases, with 23 bases between. Germline V gene sequence: CDR1 MDHEN, CDR2 SYDVKM. The CDR3 loop reads CASSHIRSAGKEETQYF. CDR3 nucleotides: TGTGCCAGCAGCCATATCCGTTCGGCAGGGAAAGAAGAGACCCAGTACTTC.

The genes are TRBV28 and TRBJ2-1; 10 bases line up with TRBD2. This CDR3 is built from 16 residues. Losses at the gene ends were 3 bases for V and 6 bases for J; bases not matched to a gene: 8. Germline CDR1 MDHEN, CDR2 SYDVKM. CDR3 nucleotide sequence: TGTGCCAGCAGTTTCCCGGGGCTAGCGGGAGCCAATGAGCAGTTCTTC. Its protein product is CASSFPGLAGANEQFF.

This chain connects TRBV6-2 or TRBV6-3 to TRBJ2-2; 7 bases line up with TRBD2. The length of the CDR3 is 14 residues. Germline V gene sequence: CDR1 MNHEY, CDR2 SVGEGT. Trimming at V came to 5 bases and at J to 7 bases, leaving 7 bases not matched to a gene. The CDR3 loop reads CASSLAVVSGELFF. The CDR3 DNA is TGTGCCAGCAGTCTAGCGGTTGTTAGCGGGGAGCTGTTTTTT.

The genes are TRBV25-1 and TRBJ2-3; 12 nucleotides line up with TRBD2. The CDR3 covers 15 residues. Trimming removed 4 bases from V and 6 bases from J; junction bases left unmatched: 5. Germline values: CDR1 MGHDK, CDR2 SYGVNS. The DNA of the CDR3 is TGTGCCAGCAGTGGGCTAGCGGGAGGGCCGGATACGCAGTATTTT. Amino acids: CASSGLAGGPDTQYF.

This rearrangement joins TRBV5-1 to TRBJ2-1, with unresolved D. Germline V lookup: CDR1 SGHRS, CDR2 YFSETQ. Between the trimmed V and J ends, which lost 2 bases and 6 bases, there was a span of 15 bases. CDR3 length: 15 residues. CDR3 sequence: CASSFPKDSSNEQFF. The CDR3 DNA reads TGCGCCAGCAGCTTCCCCAAAGATAGTTCCAATGAGCAGTTCTTC.

The chain is built from TRBV18 and TRBJ1-4; no clear D. Germline V gives CDR1 KGHSH, CDR2 LQKENI. CDR3 length: 15 amino acids. V shed 1 base and J shed 0 bases, with 6 bases lying between them. The CDR3 loop is CASSPLRATNEKLFF. The CDR3 coding sequence is TGTGCCAGCTCACCACTCCGGGCAACTAATGAAAAACTGTTTTTT.

Only one count was recorded for this clone. The chain couples TRBV10-3 to TRBJ2-3, with 11 nucleotides matching TRBD1. V lost 4 bases, J lost 5 bases, and 5 bases stayed unmatched. Looked up from germline, CDR1 is ENHRY and CDR2 is SYGVKD. The CDR3 has 15 amino acids. As DNA, the CDR3 is TGTGCCATCAGTGTTGGGGGGACAGGGGGAGATACGCAGTATTTT. Amino acid sequence: CAISVGGTGGDTQYF.

The chain recombines TRBV28 with TRBJ2-7; TRBD2 agrees at 8 bases. The CDR3 loop spans 14 amino acids. J was trimmed by 2 bases and V by 6 bases; bases with no gene match: 6. The germline V gene encodes CDR1 MDHEN and CDR2 SYDVKM. CDR3 DNA: TGTGCCAGCAGCCCTGGCGGGAGGACCTACGAGCAGTACTTC. Protein sequence: CASSPGGRTYEQYF.

The chain employs TRBV10-3 and TRBJ1-1; no definite D call. CDR1 is ENHRY and CDR2 is SYGVKD in the germline V gene. The V and J ends lost 7 bases and 5 bases respectively, with 17 bases between them. CDR3 length: 14 amino acids. The CDR3 sequence is CAITSGRMGTEAFF. CDR3 sequence (DNA): TGTGCCATCACCTCGGGGAGGATGGGGACTGAAGCTTTCTTT.

The chain employs TRBV7-2 and TRBJ1-6; TRBD1 matches 9 bases. This CDR3 spans 17 amino acids. Looked up from germline, CDR1 is SGHTA and CDR2 is FQGNSA. With 3 bases clipped from V and 6 bases from J, the junction kept 9 bases outside the gene matches. CDR3 coding DNA: TGTGCCAGCAGCTTGATCCCGGGACAGGGTTTTAATTCACCCCTCCACTTT. This gives the protein CASSLIPGQGFNSPLHF.

This chain joins TRBV5-4 and TRBJ2-1; tentative D call: TRBD1 (5 bases). The CDR3 runs 17 residues. V was cut by 0 bases and J by 7 bases, with 20 bases left in between. Per the germline V gene, CDR1 is SGHNT and CDR2 is YYREEE (reference sequence). CDR3 sequence: CASSLASGREVRNEQFF. The CDR3 bases are TGTGCCAGCAGCTTGGCCTCTGGCAGGGAAGTTAGGAATGAGCAGTTCTTC.